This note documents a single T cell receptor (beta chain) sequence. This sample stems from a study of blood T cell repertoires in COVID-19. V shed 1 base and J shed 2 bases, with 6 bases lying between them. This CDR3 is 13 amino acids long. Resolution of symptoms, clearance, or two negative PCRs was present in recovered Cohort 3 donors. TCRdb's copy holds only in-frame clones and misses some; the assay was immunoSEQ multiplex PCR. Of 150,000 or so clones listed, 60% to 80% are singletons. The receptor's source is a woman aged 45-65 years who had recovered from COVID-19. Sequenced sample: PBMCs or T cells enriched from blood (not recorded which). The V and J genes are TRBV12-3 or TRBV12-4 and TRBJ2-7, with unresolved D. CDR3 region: CASSLGSAYEQYF. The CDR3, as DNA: TGTGCCAGCAGTTTAGGCTCAGCCTACGAGCAGTACTTC.